The 30 T cell receptor beta chains listed next were all sequenced from one sample in a study of blood T cell repertoires in COVID-19 (dated by TCRdb to the early 2020s). Library construction relied on the immunoSEQ multiplex PCR assay. TCRdb holds this immuneACCESS table with in-frame rearrangements only. Some clones are missing; in checked studies, unresolved V genes explain under half, and the rest has no known cause. The sample table lists 160,000 or so clones, about 80% of them with a count of one. Around 3.2% of the sample rests with the top ten. The specimen was PBMCs or T cells enriched from blood (not recorded which). These receptors were taken from a woman aged 55-75 years who had recovered from COVID-19.

The rearrangement uses TRBV11-2 and TRBJ2-7; the D gene is possibly TRBD2 (5 bases). V was clipped by 2 bases and J by 0 bases, with 11 bases between them. The CDR3 totals 15 residues. CDR1 is SGHAT and CDR2 is FQNNGV in the germline V gene. The CDR3 nucleotides are TGTGCCAGCAGCTTACTTTACGGGAACTCCTACGAGCAGTACTTC. Amino acids: CASSLLYGNSYEQYF.

The chain couples TRBV9 to TRBJ1-5, with a possible D match to TRBD1 (5 bases). Germline-derived CDR1 and CDR2 are SGDLS and YYNGEE. The germline V and J ends were trimmed by 5 bases and 0 bases, with 9 bases remaining between them. This CDR3 comprises 14 residues. CDR3 protein: CASSQGYSNQPQHF. DNA of the CDR3: TGTGCCAGCAGTCAGGGATATAGCAATCAGCCCCAGCATTTT.

As concerns this clone: Sequence at one end of the junction differs from germline and may be a read error. The V and J genes are TRBV5-8 and TRBJ2-1; 7 nucleotides line up with TRBD1. CDR3 length equals 15 residues. The germline V gene has CDR1 SGHTS and CDR2 YDEGEE. This CDR3 reads CASNLADRYNNEQFF. For the CDR3, the DNA is TGTGCCAGCAACTTGGCGGACAGGTATAACAATGAGCAGTTCTTC. The variable domain in full, with the rest retrieved from reference TRBV5-8 and TRBJ2-1, is EAGVTQSPTHLIKTRGQQATLRCSPISGHTSVYWYQQALGLGLQFLLWYDEGEERNRGNFPPRFSGRQFPNYSSELNVNALELEDSALYLCASNLADRYNNEQFFGPGTRLTVL.

The CDR3 is CASSVATGELFF. The CDR3 DNA follows: TGTGCCAGCAGCGTAGCAACCGGGGAGCTGTTTTTT. The gene calls are TRBV9 and TRBJ2-2; no clear D gene. V lost 0 bases, J lost 5 bases, and 2 bases lay in between. Germline loops: CDR1 SGDLS, CDR2 YYNGEE. CDR3 length: 12 residues.

The chain is built from TRBV20-1 and TRBJ1-1, with TRBD1 identical over 9 bases. Germline V lookup: CDR1 DFQATT, CDR2 SNEGSKA (reference sequence). V lost 6 bases, J lost 12 bases, and 5 bases stayed unmatched. The CDR3 spans 10 residues. The CDR3 sequence is CSAGDRVTFF. The CDR3 DNA is TGCAGTGCAGGGGACAGGGTAACTTTCTTT.

This clone was recorded a few times. The rearrangement joins TRBV30 to TRBJ2-5, with 11 bases lining up with TRBD2. The V segment lost 8 bases and the J segment 5 bases; nucleotides outside the gene matches: 4. CDR1 is GTSNPN and CDR2 is SVGIG in the germline V gene (reference sequence). CDR3 length equals 12 residues. The CDR3 nucleotides are TGTGCCGGAACTAGCGGGGGCGAGACCCAGTACTTC. Its protein is CAGTSGGETQYF.

The genes are TRBV7-8 and TRBJ2-3; TRBD2 agrees at 8 bases. CDR1 is SGHVS, CDR2 FQNEAQ, per germline. V lost 4 bases, J lost 0 bases, and 3 bases stayed unmatched. This CDR3 region has 15 residues. CDR3 in amino acids: CASSSLAASTDTQYF. The DNA for the CDR3 is TGTGCCAGCAGCTCACTAGCGGCAAGCACAGATACGCAGTATTTT.

This chain joins TRBV2 and TRBJ1-4; D remains unclear. V was trimmed by 5 bases and J by 1 base, leaving 8 bases between them. The V gene's germline CDR1 is SNHLY and CDR2 FYNNEI. This CDR3 is built from 14 residues. The CDR3 sequence is CASSMFLTNEKLFF. The CDR3 DNA follows: TGTGCCAGCAGTATGTTCTTAACTAATGAAAAACTGTTTTTT. The full variable domain, completed using reference TRBV2 and TRBJ1-4, is EPEVTQTPSHQVTQMGQEVILRCVPISNHLYFYWYRQILGQKVEFLVSFYNNEISEKSEIFDDQFSVERPDGSNFTLKIRSTKLEDSAMYFCASSMFLTNEKLFFGSGTQLSVL.

This chain connects TRBV5-4 to TRBJ1-3, with TRBD1 as a possible D gene (5 bases). Germline-derived CDR1 and CDR2 are SGHNT and YYREEE (reference sequence). This CDR3 is built from 15 residues. Trimming stripped 0 bases from V and 2 bases from J, with 9 bases between. The CDR3 DNA reads as TGTGCCAGCAGCTTGGCCGGAGGGGCTGGAAACACCATATATTTT. Translating gives CASSLAGGAGNTIYF.

This clone was detected only once. V gene TRBV7-9 combines with J gene TRBJ1-1; TRBD1 matches 10 bases. Germline V gene sequence: CDR1 SEHNR, CDR2 FQNEAQ (reference sequence). The V segment lost 6 bases and the J segment 3 bases; nucleotides outside the gene matches: 4. The CDR3 has 14 residues. The CDR3 sequence: CASRDRGADTEAFF. DNA for the CDR3: TGTGCCAGCAGGGACAGGGGGGCGGACACTGAAGCTTTCTTT.

J is TRBJ1-1 and V is TRBV9; no clear D. Germline V gives CDR1 SGDLS, CDR2 YYNGEE. The CDR3 loop spans 15 amino acids. Between the trimmed V and J ends, which lost 4 bases and 3 bases, there was a span of 16 bases. CDR3 sequence reads: CASSPGPERYTEAFF. The CDR3 DNA follows: TGTGCCAGCAGCCCAGGTCCCGAGCGGTACACTGAAGCTTTCTTT.

The chain carries TRBV11-2 and TRBJ2-5; the D gene is possibly TRBD2 (5 bases). This CDR3 is 14 amino acids long. V was cut by 2 bases and J by 5 bases, with 12 bases left in between. Germline CDR1 SGHAT, CDR2 FQNNGV. The chain's CDR3 is CASSLTLGGETQYF. The CDR3 DNA sequence: TGTGCCAGCAGCTTAACTCTGGGCGGGGAGACCCAGTACTTC.

There are a few counts of this clone. This chain joins TRBV9 and TRBJ2-3; 7 bases line up with TRBD1. The germline V gene encodes CDR1 SGDLS and CDR2 YYNGEE. This CDR3 region has 14 residues. Trimming at V came to 3 bases and at J to 4 bases, leaving 5 bases not matched to a gene. The CDR3, as DNA: TGTGCCAGCAGCGCCACCGGGACAGCAGATACGCAGTATTTT. It encodes CASSATGTADTQYF.

The V call is TRBV2, the J call TRBJ2-5, with unresolved D. Trimming took off 2 bases at V and 2 bases at J, with 3 bases between the two ends. The length of the CDR3 is 12 residues. Per germline, CDR1 SNHLY and CDR2 FYNNEI. The DNA for the CDR3 is TGTGCCAGCAGTGAACAGCAAGAGACCCAGTACTTC. It encodes CASSEQQETQYF.

Details on this clone: Distinct nucleotide sequences in the sample also encode this CDR3. V and J are TRBV30 and TRBJ2-7; 8 positions match TRBD1. V gave up 3 bases and J gave up 3 bases; unmatched junction bases: 1. Germline CDR1 and CDR2: GTSNPN and SVGIG (reference sequence). The CDR3 is 12 amino acids. CDR3 in amino acids: CAWSGQGYEQYF. The CDR3 DNA is TGTGCCTGGAGCGGACAGGGCTACGAGCAGTACTTC.

This clone was found once. The gene calls are TRBV4-1 and TRBJ1-6, with 7 bases fitting TRBD1. V shed 0 bases and J 3 bases; nucleotides not matched to a gene: 8. The CDR3 has 18 amino acids. CDR1 is MGHRA, CDR2 YSYEKL, per germline. Written as DNA, the CDR3 is TGCGCCAGCAGCCAAGAGGGGGACAGTGGGGACTATAATTCACCCCTCCACTTT. Residues: CASSQEGDSGDYNSPLHF.

The chain combines TRBV9 with TRBJ1-4; 9 nucleotides line up with TRBD1. The CDR3 contains 15 residues. Losses at the gene ends were 4 bases for V and 7 bases for J; bases not matched to a gene: 8. Germline assignment: CDR1 SGDLS and CDR2 YYNGEE. The CDR3 coding sequence is TGTGCCAGCAGCTTAGGGGACAGGGACGGTGAAAAACTGTTTTTT. Translation: CASSLGDRDGEKLFF.

This chain uses TRBV15 with TRBJ2-7; D may be TRBD2 (6 bases). Trimming left V 0 bases short and J 2 bases short, with 17 bases between. The CDR3 is 17 residues long. In germline, CDR1 is LNHNV, CDR2 YYDKDF (reference sequence). CDR3 bases: TGTGCCACCAGCAGAGATCATGGCGGGGCAAACGCCTACGAGCAGTACTTC. This encodes CATSRDHGGANAYEQYF. The full variable domain, with the rest looked up from reference TRBV15 and TRBJ2-7, is DAMVIQNPRYQVTQFGKPVTLSCSQTLNHNVMYWYQQKSSQAPKLLFHYYDKDFNNEADTPDNFQSRRPNTSFCFLDIRSPGLGDTAMYLCATSRDHGGANAYEQYFGPGTRLTVT.

V is TRBV25-1 and J is TRBJ1-2; TRBD1 might be the D (6 bases). Germline V gives CDR1 MGHDK, CDR2 SYGVNS. The CDR3 covers 14 residues. V was clipped by 5 bases and J by 4 bases, with 14 bases between them. DNA for the CDR3: TGTGCCAGCAGTTGGGGTGGACAGCTCTATGGCTACACCTTC. This gives the protein CASSWGGQLYGYTF.

V gene TRBV6-6 combines with J gene TRBJ1-1, with 7 positions matching TRBD1. This CDR3 region has 15 residues. Germline trimming cut 2 bases from V and 1 base from J; bases unmatched to any gene: 4. Germline-derived CDR1 and CDR2 are MNHNY and SVGAGI (reference sequence). The CDR3 loop reads CASSYDRARNTEAFF. The CDR3 DNA reads TGTGCCAGCAGTTACGACAGGGCGCGGAACACTGAAGCTTTCTTT.

This clone was counted only a few times. Other nucleotide sequences in the sample specify the same CDR3. The J gene is TRBJ1-1, the V gene TRBV6-5, with D unresolved. Germline V gene lookup returns CDR1 MNHEY and CDR2 SVGAGI. Trimming pared 4 bases from V and 2 bases from J, leaving 5 bases between. CDR3 length equals 12 residues. In DNA, the CDR3 is TGTGCCAGCAGTTCGGGAAACACTGAAGCTTTCTTT. It yields the protein CASSSGNTEAFF.

The V and J genes are TRBV13 and TRBJ1-2, with D possibly being TRBD1 (6 bases). Trimming left V 0 bases short and J 7 bases short, with 12 bases between. Germline V gives CDR1 PRHDT, CDR2 FYEKMQ (reference sequence). This CDR3 spans 14 amino acids. CDR3 DNA: TGTGCCAGCAGCTTAGGTTCAGGGGCCCCTGGCTACACCTTC. Translation: CASSLGSGAPGYTF.

This chain links TRBV5-1 with TRBJ1-1; D possibly corresponds to TRBD1 (5 bases). This CDR3 contains 13 residues. Germline CDR1 SGHRS, CDR2 YFSETQ. With 0 bases removed from V and 7 bases from J, the gap between germline ends came to 10 bases. The CDR3 nucleotides read TGCGCCAGCAGCTTGGAGGGGTGGGATGAAGCTTTCTTT. It yields the protein CASSLEGWDEAFF.

On this clone: The same CDR3 also results from other DNA sequences found in this sample. This CDR3 is CASSLAGGVGYTF. CDR3 sequence (DNA): TGTGCCAGCAGCTTAGCCGGCGGCGTGGGCTACACCTTC. This chain joins TRBV7-2 and TRBJ1-2; D is unclear. CDR1 is SGHTA and CDR2 is FQGNSA in the germline V gene. The CDR3 is 13 amino acids. V lost 0 bases, J lost 8 bases, and 10 bases lay in between.

The chain joins TRBV7-6 to TRBJ2-1; 7 bases match TRBD2. V was clipped by 1 base and J by 6 bases; unmatched bases: 3. Germline values: CDR1 SGHVS, CDR2 FNYEAQ. The CDR3 has 14 amino acids. CDR3 in amino acids: CASSLGPSGNEQFF. The CDR3 nucleotides read TGTGCCAGCAGCTTAGGTCCTAGCGGCAATGAGCAGTTCTTC.

This rearrangement joins TRBV19 to TRBJ1-1; tentative D call: TRBD1 (6 bases). The CDR3 is 15 amino acids. Per germline, CDR1 LNHDA and CDR2 SQIVND (reference sequence). V lost 7 bases and J 4 bases, leaving 19 bases between the germline ends. This chain's CDR3 is CASMVAGAMGTEAFF. The CDR3 DNA sequence: TGTGCCAGTATGGTAGCAGGGGCTATGGGCACTGAAGCTTTCTTT.

CDR3 loop: CAWSGLQINQPQHF. The CDR3 DNA is TGTGCCTGGAGTGGATTACAGATTAATCAGCCCCAGCATTTT. The chain carries TRBV30 and TRBJ1-5; D unresolved. Trimming stripped 1 base from V and 4 bases from J, with 11 bases between. Germline-derived CDR1 and CDR2 are GTSNPN and SVGIG (reference sequence). This CDR3 is built from 14 residues.

The chain couples TRBV12-3 or TRBV12-4 to TRBJ2-7; a possible D gene is TRBD2 (6 bases). Trimming took 6 bases from V and 3 from J, leaving 12 bases between them. There are 13 residues in the CDR3. Written as DNA, the CDR3 is TGTGCCAGCAGCGAGGGGACTGGCTACGAGCAGTACTTC. This encodes CASSEGTGYEQYF.

The chain couples TRBV7-3 to TRBJ2-2; a possible D gene is TRBD1 (5 bases). There are 15 residues in the CDR3. Germline assignment: CDR1 SGHTA and CDR2 FQGTGA. V was cut by 5 bases and J by 3 bases, with 13 bases left in between. This chain's CDR3 is CASSPSRQHTGELFF. The CDR3 bases are TGTGCCAGCAGCCCAAGCCGACAGCACACCGGGGAGCTGTTTTTT.

This chain links TRBV5-1 with TRBJ1-2; the D is unclear. Germline lookup yields CDR1 SGHRS and CDR2 YFSETQ. This CDR3 region has 12 residues. V dropped 0 bases and J dropped 8 bases, with 8 bases sitting between them. The CDR3 loop is CASSLDREGYTF. Written as DNA, the CDR3 is TGCGCCAGCAGCTTGGATCGGGAGGGCTACACCTTC. Together with reference TRBV5-1 and TRBJ1-2, the CDR3 gives the full variable domain: KAGVTQTPRYLIKTRGQQVTLSCSPISGHRSVSWYQQTPGQGLQFLFEYFSETQRNKGNFPGRFSGRQFSNSRSEMNVSTLELGDSALYLCASSLDREGYTFGSGTRLTVV.